These T cell receptor beta chains were read from a single sample in a study of neurological immune-mediated disorders. TCRdb re-called the 5' RACE reads through MiXCR, storing one row per CDR3 protein. Among roughly 61,000 distinct CDR3 sequences listed, about 10% were seen once. The sample consisted of PBMCs. These receptors originate from a male donor with HTLV-1-associated myelopathy (HAM/TSP). CDR3s leave out the opening cysteine and the closing phenylalanine or tryptophan.

v_call	j_call	cdr3_aa
TRBV7-7	TRBJ2-3	ASSLRRGSTDTQY
TRBV20-1	TRBJ2-7	SAGDLAYEQY
TRBV6-2/TRBV6-3	TRBJ2-7	ASSSLRRTPYEQY
TRBV7-9	TRBJ2-3	ASRGRGGTDTQY
TRBV6-6	TRBJ1-2	ASSLAGTGIGGYT
TRBV29-1	TRBJ2-1	SVTGTGLSNEQF
TRBV28	TRBJ2-1	ASTQLGTVYNEQF
TRBV20-1	TRBJ1-4	SARDRTGTEKLF
TRBV14	TRBJ1-6	ASSQDSYSPLH
TRBV20-1	TRBJ2-7	SATTGGSYEQY
TRBV6-2/TRBV6-3	TRBJ1-5	ASRRQGTGNQPQH
TRBV5-6	TRBJ1-1	ASSVRGEAF
TRBV7-2	TRBJ1-5	ASSLVFGQNQPQH
TRBV10-2	TRBJ1-1	ASTRRGGTMNTEAF
TRBV20-1	TRBJ2-2	SARVYGNTGELF
TRBV29-1	TRBJ2-2	SVGQQTGELF
TRBV20-1	TRBJ1-1	SAFNRRAGYTEAF
TRBV28	TRBJ2-7	ASSAGQGNYEQY
TRBV6-1	TRBJ2-7	ASSDTSGGPYEQY
TRBV9	TRBJ2-5	ASSVISGETQY
TRBV29-1	TRBJ1-2	SVADRGRDYGYT
TRBV5-5	TRBJ1-2	ASSLVENYGYT
TRBV7-7	TRBJ1-4	ASSSADRTNEKLF
TRBV11-2	TRBJ1-2	ASSLAWGYSYGYT
TRBV5-1	TRBJ1-5	ASSPGQLNQPQH
TRBV24-1	TRBJ2-2	ATSDPGQGIRELF
TRBV5-6	TRBJ2-6	ASRFFSGANVLT
TRBV12-3/TRBV12-4	TRBJ1-6	ASSSGTNNSPLH
TRBV20-1	TRBJ1-5	SAKGTGGRPPTYSNQPQH
TRBV3-1	TRBJ2-7	ASSDTLNREQY
TRBV13	TRBJ2-3	ASSLGGTGSPDTQY
TRBV29-1	TRBJ2-7	SAKGRIYEQY